This TCR beta chain was captured by sequencing in a study of cytomegalovirus exposure and HLA in healthy donors. General study points: CMV serostatus was the only immune exposure information that was available.

Concerning this clone: Its antigen is not identified.

A multiplex PCR was run with 60 Vbeta primers and 13 Jbeta primers. Here immunoSEQ multiplex PCR was the method, and the copy in TCRdb shows in-frame clones only, minus some. The table records roughly 72,000 clones, 60% to 80% of them present only once. From germline, CDR1 is SEHNR and CDR2 FQNEAQ (reference sequence). V shed 5 bases, J shed 5 bases, and the junction held 9 bases outside the gene matches. The CDR3 spans 16 residues. The TCR was taken from a woman aged 40 to 55 in good health and CMV-seropositive. V and J are TRBV7-9 and TRBJ2-2; 9 bases match TRBD1. Sequenced input: PBMCs. CDR3 nucleotide sequence: TGTGCCAGCAGCCCCGGGACAGGGTTTTATACCGGGGAGCTGTTTTTT. It is translated as CASSPGTGFYTGELFF.